A selection of T cell receptor beta chains follows, all from one sample in a study of identical twins. TCRdb analysed the 5' RACE reads with MiXCR anew, one entry per CDR3 protein. The table shows fewer than 450,000 distinct CDR3 sequences, with 7% to 9.5% occurring only once. Material: naive T cells sorted from blood. The origin of the receptors is a woman between 50 and 59 years old in good health. Each CDR3 is given with its conserved first and last residue. D genes are given only for firm matches. Expanded clones get a size class; other rows say once, few or many, or leave the size out.

abundance	d_gene	v_gene	j_gene	CDR3nt	CDR3aa
many	TRBD1	TRBV20-1	TRBJ2-7	TGCAGTGCTACGGACAGGGTCTACGAGCAGTACTTC	CSATDRVYEQYF
NA	NA	TRBV5-1	TRBJ2-5	TGCGCCAGCAGCTTGACCTATGTGGCGACCCAGTACTTC	CASSLTYVATQYF
few	TRBD2	TRBV4-1	TRBJ2-7	TGCGCCAGCAGCCCGATAGCGGGAGGGTCGCACGAGCAGTACTTC	CASSPIAGGSHEQYF
NA	NA	TRBV12-3/TRBV12-4	TRBJ1-3	TGTGCCAGCAGTTTATGGGGAGAAGGAAACACCATATATTTT	CASSLWGEGNTIYF
NA	NA	TRBV29-1	TRBJ2-5	TGCAGCGTTGGCCTCGGCAACCCGGGCGGGGAGACCCAGTACTTC	CSVGLGNPGGETQYF
many	NA	TRBV24-1	TRBJ1-2	TGTGCCACCGCGGACGCGTTCTATGGCTACACCTTC	CATADAFYGYTF
many	TRBD2	TRBV20-1	TRBJ2-2	TGCAGTGCTTCCCTAGCGGGAGTGAACACCGGGGAGCTGTTTTTT	CSASLAGVNTGELFF
few	NA	TRBV25-1	TRBJ2-2	TGTGCCAGCGGGACTGTCACCGGGGAGCTGTTTTTT	CASGTVTGELFF
NA	NA	TRBV19	TRBJ2-7	TGTGCCAGTAGTCCCGAACCAGGGTTTTCCTACGAGCAGTACTTC	CASSPEPGFSYEQYF
few	TRBD2	TRBV20-1	TRBJ2-1	TGCAGTGCTGAGGGGAGCGGGAGCCTCTACAATGAGCAGTTCTTC	CSAEGSGSLYNEQFF
many	NA	TRBV13	TRBJ2-1	TGTGCCAGCAGGAACCGGGGACGCTACAATGAGCAGTTCTTC	CASRNRGRYNEQFF
NA	NA	TRBV30	TRBJ2-3	TGTGCCTGGAGTGTGGAGAAGAGGGGTACGCAGTATTTT	CAWSVEKRGTQYF
few	NA	TRBV7-9	TRBJ2-5	TGTGCCAGCAGCTTAGGGCTAGGCGGACAAGAGACCCAGTACTTC	CASSLGLGGQETQYF
few	TRBD2	TRBV6-2/TRBV6-3	TRBJ2-1	TGTGCCAGCCCGGGGGGAGAGGATGAGCAGTTCTTC	CASPGGEDEQFF
few	TRBD2	TRBV18	TRBJ2-3	TGTGCCAGCTCACCTCAGGGCCCTACTAGCGGGAGTTCGAGTACGCAGTATTTT	CASSPQGPTSGSSSTQYF
few	TRBD1	TRBV28	TRBJ1-1	TGTGCCAGCAGTTCTCACAGGGGGGTGAACACTGAAGCTTTCTTT	CASSSHRGVNTEAFF
few	TRBD2	TRBV4-1	TRBJ2-1	TGCGCCAGCAGCCGAGGGGGACTAGCGGACAACTACAATGAGCAGTTCTTC	CASSRGGLADNYNEQFF
many	TRBD1	TRBV20-1	TRBJ1-2	TGCAGTGCCCACAGGGGTGGGTATGGCTACACCTTC	CSAHRGGYGYTF
many	NA	TRBV12-3/TRBV12-4	TRBJ2-1	TGTGCCAGCAGTTTCTTCGGGACGGAGAAGAATGAGCAGTTCTTC	CASSFFGTEKNEQFF
NA	TRBD2	TRBV5-1	TRBJ2-5	TGCGCCAGCAGCTTGCTAGTATGGGAGGGGAGAAGGGGAGAGACCCAGTACTTC	CASSLLVWEGRRGETQYF
few	NA	TRBV25-1	TRBJ1-1	TGTGCCAGCAGTGACTGGATCACCGAAGCTTTCTTT	CASSDWITEAFF